A selection of T cell receptor beta chains follows, all from one sample in a study of T cells in tuberculosis. Clones were read by immunoSEQ multiplex PCR, and TCRdb kept only the in-frame ones, dropping some. The sample consists of tens of thousands of clones, around 90% of them appearing once. The sequencing input was PBMCs. These TCRs come from a donor between 10 and 35 years old with latent tuberculosis or without tuberculosis infection. Both conserved end residues are part of each CDR3. A D gene is named only where the DNA matches it firmly. The size field is filled for only some rows; it gives once, few, many or a size class.

>TRBV15|.|TRBJ1-4|.
CATSRGAAFEKLFF
TGTGCCACCAGCAGAGGTGCGGCGTTTGAAAAACTGTTTTTT
>TRBV10-3|.|TRBJ1-2|.
CAIRSTADYGYTF
TGTGCCATCAGGTCGACTGCTGACTATGGCTACACCTTC
>TRBV29-1|.|TRBJ2-4|.
CSVGRTDLNIQYF
TGCAGCGTTGGTAGGACAGACCTAAACATTCAGTACTTC
>TRBV6-6|.|TRBJ1-1|.
CASRGPGGNTEAFF
TGTGCCAGCAGGGGTCCGGGGGGGAACACTGAAGCTTTCTTT
>TRBV7-8|.|TRBJ2-7|.
CASSYGGDRVFEQYF
TGTGCCAGCAGCTACGGGGGGGACAGGGTGTTCGAGCAGTACTTC
>TRBV5-1|TRBD2|TRBJ2-3|few
CASSSEAGGTITDTQYF
TGCGCCAGCAGCTCCGAGGCGGGGGGGACCATCACAGATACGCAGTATTTT
>TRBV28|TRBD1|TRBJ1-2|.
CASSLDRDIAYTF
TGTGCCAGCAGTCTAGACAGGGACATAGCCTACACCTTC
>TRBV6-1|.|TRBJ1-1|.
CASSVTRGSLLGTEAFF
TGTGCCAGCAGTGTGACCCGCGGCTCCCTCTTAGGCACTGAAGCTTTCTTT
>TRBV28|TRBD2|TRBJ2-1|.
CASSNSGANEQFF
TGTGCCAGCAGCAATAGCGGGGCGAATGAGCAGTTCTTC
>TRBV19|TRBD2|TRBJ2-3|.
CASSNPLAVASTDTQYF
TGTGCCAGTAGTAACCCCCTAGCGGTAGCTAGCACAGATACGCAGTATTTT
>TRBV7-2|.|TRBJ1-1|once
CASSLVPYTEAFF
TGTGCCAGCAGCTTAGTTCCGTACACTGAAGCTTTCTTT
>TRBV28|TRBD2|TRBJ2-2|.
CASRLKSGGNTGELFF
TGTGCCAGCAGGTTGAAGAGCGGGGGGAACACCGGGGAGCTGTTTTTT
>TRBV19|.|TRBJ1-3|few
CASSPSTGLSSGNTIYF
TGTGCCAGTAGTCCATCGACAGGTTTGAGCTCTGGAAACACCATATATTTT
>TRBV5-1|TRBD1|TRBJ1-4|once
CASSLGQGRNEKLFF
TGCGCCAGCAGCTTGGGACAGGGGAGAAATGAAAAACTGTTTTTT
>TRBV5-1|.|TRBJ2-3|.
CASSFSPAAPRADTQYF
TGCGCCAGCAGCTTTTCCCCAGCCGCTCCCAGGGCAGATACGCAGTATTTT
>TRBV5-4|TRBD1|TRBJ2-3|.
CASSSSGPGGDTQYF
TGTGCCAGCAGCTCCTCGGGTCCAGGGGGCGATACGCAGTATTTT
>TRBV5-1|TRBD1|TRBJ1-1|.
CASSLVLQGYTEAFF
TGCGCCAGCAGCTTGGTTCTACAGGGGTACACTGAAGCTTTCTTT
>TRBV10-1|.|TRBJ2-7|.
CASSRSSYEQYF
TGCGCCAGCAGTCGTAGCTCCTACGAGCAGTACTTC
>TRBV5-1|.|TRBJ2-7|.
CASRLRTADEQYF
TGCGCCAGCAGACTAAGGACAGCCGACGAGCAGTACTTC
>TRBV5-3|.|TRBJ1-2|.
CARRWGGYGYTF
TGTGCCAGAAGGTGGGGGGGCTATGGCTACACCTTC
>TRBV7-2|.|TRBJ2-3|.
CASSLGAGATDTQYF
TGTGCCAGCAGCTTAGGGGCAGGGGCCACAGATACGCAGTATTTT
>TRBV5-1|.|TRBJ1-2|once
CASSLELGGDYGYTF
TGCGCCAGCAGCTTGGAGCTGGGGGGTGACTATGGCTACACCTTC
>TRBV28|.|TRBJ1-1|.
CASSITRVNTEAFF
TGTGCCAGCAGTATTACCCGAGTGAACACTGAAGCTTTCTTT
>TRBV28|TRBD2|TRBJ2-1|.
CASSSSGLRAGGPNEQFF
TGTGCCAGCAGTTCCTCTGGGCTGCGAGCGGGGGGACCAAATGAGCAGTTCTTC
>TRBV28|.|TRBJ1-2|once
CASSLRQNFINGYTF
TGTGCCAGCAGTCTTAGACAGAATTTTATTAATGGCTACACCTTC
>TRBV19|TRBD2|TRBJ2-7|.
CASSPLRGALYEQYF
TGTGCCAGTAGTCCCCTGCGGGGGGCCCTGTACGAGCAGTACTTC
>TRBV5-1|.|TRBJ2-5|.
CASRWRETGKETQYF
TGCGCCAGCAGATGGCGTGAGACAGGAAAAGAGACCCAGTACTTC
>TRBV7-8|.|TRBJ2-5|.
CASSLELLGRREETQYF
TGTGCCAGCAGCTTAGAGTTGCTTGGCAGACGGGAAGAGACCCAGTACTTC
>TRBV12-5|.|TRBJ1-3|.
CASGLFGQLSGNTIYF
TGTGCTAGTGGTTTGTTCGGACAGCTCTCTGGAAACACCATATATTTT
>TRBV7-2|TRBD2|TRBJ2-2|.
CASSLLAGPPAGELFF
TGTGCCAGCAGTTTGCTAGCGGGACCACCGGCCGGGGAGCTGTTTTTT
>TRBV7-9|.|TRBJ2-7|.
CASSSGPRAYEQYF
TGTGCCAGCAGCTCGGGCCCGCGGGCCTACGAGCAGTACTTC
>TRBV19|.|TRBJ1-5|.
CASRSQGGGNQPQHF
TGTGCCAGTAGGTCACAGGGTGGAGGCAATCAGCCCCAGCATTTT
>TRBV4-1|TRBD1|TRBJ2-7|.
CASSQAGQAYEQYF
TGCGCCAGCAGCCAAGCCGGACAGGCCTACGAGCAGTACTTC
>TRBV7-7|.|TRBJ2-7|.
CASSPGQWLEQYF
TGTGCCAGCAGCCCCGGACAGTGGTTAGAGCAGTACTTC
>TRBV15|TRBD2|TRBJ2-5|.
CATSRASGFQETQYF
TGTGCCACCAGCAGAGCTAGCGGCTTCCAAGAGACCCAGTACTTC
>TRBV2|TRBD1|TRBJ2-1|.
CASNVGTGGYNEQFF
TGTGCCAGCAACGTCGGGACAGGGGGATACAATGAGCAGTTCTTC
>TRBV7-2|.|TRBJ2-2|.
CASSLAGGNTGELFF
TGTGCCAGCAGCTTAGCCGGGGGAAACACCGGGGAGCTGTTTTTT
>TRBV19|.|TRBJ2-7|.
CASSIAGRNYEQYF
TGTGCCAGTAGTATAGCGGGGAGAAACTACGAGCAGTACTTC
>TRBV7-3|TRBD2|TRBJ2-7|few
CASSPAIAPRGGVNEQYF
TGTGCCAGCAGCCCAGCCATCGCCCCTCGCGGGGGGGTCAACGAGCAGTACTTC
>TRBV12-5|TRBD1|TRBJ2-5|.
CASGLVLLDRGQLETQYF
TGTGCTAGTGGTTTGGTACTACTGGACAGGGGGCAGCTGGAGACCCAGTACTTC